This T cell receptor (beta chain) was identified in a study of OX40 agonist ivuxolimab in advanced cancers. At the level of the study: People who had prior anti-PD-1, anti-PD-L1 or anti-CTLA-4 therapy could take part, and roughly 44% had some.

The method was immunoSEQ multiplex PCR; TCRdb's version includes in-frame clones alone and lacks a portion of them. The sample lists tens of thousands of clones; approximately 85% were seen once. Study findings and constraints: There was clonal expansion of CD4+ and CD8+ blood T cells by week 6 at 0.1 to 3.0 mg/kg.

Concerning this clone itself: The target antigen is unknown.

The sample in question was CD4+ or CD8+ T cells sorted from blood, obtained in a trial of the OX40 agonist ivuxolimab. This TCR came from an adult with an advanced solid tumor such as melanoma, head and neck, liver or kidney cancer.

CDR3 residues: CASSLGTHSVRTQYF. The CDR3 DNA sequence: TGTGCCAGCAGTCTTGGGACTCATTCAGTTCGTACGCAGTATTTT. The chain carries TRBV6-6 and TRBJ2-3, with a weak D call TRBD2 (6 bases). Germline assignment: CDR1 MNHNY and CDR2 SVGAGI (reference sequence). Trimming stripped 5 bases from V and 8 bases from J, with 20 bases between. CDR3 length: 15 residues.